A selection of T cell receptor beta chains follows, all from one sample in a study of cytomegalovirus exposure and HLA in healthy donors. The method was immunoSEQ multiplex PCR; TCRdb's version includes in-frame clones alone and lacks a portion of them. The table has fewer than 200,000 clones, around 88% seen once. Source material: PBMCs. The receptors stem from a man in his forties or fifties in good health and CMV-seropositive. CDR3s include the opening cysteine and the closing phenylalanine or tryptophan. D genes are given only for firm matches.

cdr3_length d_call v_call cdr3_aa
14 - TRBV27 CASSTPGGNTEAFF
19 TRBD1 TRBV5-1 CASSLRTGGSTSSGNTIYF
15 - TRBV29-1 CSVEDPGIGTDTQYF
17 - TRBV10-1 CASSESITGRGYNEQFF
16 TRBD1 TRBV6-1 CASSEAHRGQGNTIYF
14 - TRBV10-3 CAISGTRQHNEQFF
14 TRBD1 TRBV5-1 CASSAGQQRSPLHF
13 TRBD1 TRBV28 CASIMTGNYGYTF
17 - TRBV7-2 CASSLGLRVMGATEAFF
14 - TRBV6-5 CASTIGRGGSPLHF
13 TRBD1 TRBV29-1 CSVQGNPNEKLFF
15 TRBD1 TRBV7-9 CASSLITGGSYEQYF
17 TRBD1 TRBV5-1 CASSLAKRTGGRDTQYF
17 - TRBV18 CASSPFPAGSLNTEAFF
14 TRBD1 TRBV7-9 CASSRDRVNYGYTF
13 - TRBV9 CASSLRRGGELFF